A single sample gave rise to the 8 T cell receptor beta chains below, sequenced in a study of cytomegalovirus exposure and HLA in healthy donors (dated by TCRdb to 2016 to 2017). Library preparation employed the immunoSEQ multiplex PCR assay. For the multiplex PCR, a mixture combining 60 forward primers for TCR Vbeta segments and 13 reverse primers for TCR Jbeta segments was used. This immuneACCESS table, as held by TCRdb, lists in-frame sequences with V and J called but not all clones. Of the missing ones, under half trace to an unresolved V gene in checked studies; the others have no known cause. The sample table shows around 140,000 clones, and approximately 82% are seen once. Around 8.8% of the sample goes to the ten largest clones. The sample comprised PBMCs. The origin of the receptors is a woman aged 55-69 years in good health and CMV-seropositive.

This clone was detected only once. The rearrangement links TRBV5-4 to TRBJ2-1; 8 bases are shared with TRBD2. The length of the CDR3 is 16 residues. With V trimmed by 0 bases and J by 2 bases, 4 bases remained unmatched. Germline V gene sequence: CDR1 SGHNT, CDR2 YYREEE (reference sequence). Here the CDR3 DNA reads TGTGCCAGCAGCTTGGGCCTAGCGGGCGCCTACAATGAGCAGTTCTTC. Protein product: CASSLGLAGAYNEQFF.

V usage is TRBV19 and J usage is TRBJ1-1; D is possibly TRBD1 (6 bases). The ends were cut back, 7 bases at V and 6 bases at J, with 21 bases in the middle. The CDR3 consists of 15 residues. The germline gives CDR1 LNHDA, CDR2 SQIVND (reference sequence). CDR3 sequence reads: CASTSPGGASPEAFF. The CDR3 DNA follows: TGTGCCAGTACCTCACCGGGGGGGGCGAGCCCTGAAGCTTTCTTT. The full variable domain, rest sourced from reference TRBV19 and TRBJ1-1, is DGGITQSPKYLFRKEGQNVTLSCEQNLNHDAMYWYRQDPGQGLRLIYYSQIVNDFQKGDIAEGYSVSREKKESFPLTVTSAQKNPTAFYLCASTSPGGASPEAFFGQGTRLTVV.

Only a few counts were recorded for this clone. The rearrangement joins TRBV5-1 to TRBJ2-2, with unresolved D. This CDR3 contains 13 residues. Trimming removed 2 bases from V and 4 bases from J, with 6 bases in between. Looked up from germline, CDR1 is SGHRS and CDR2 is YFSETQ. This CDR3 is CASSLAGTGELFF. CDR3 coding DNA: TGCGCCAGCAGCTTAGCAGGCACCGGGGAGCTGTTTTTT.

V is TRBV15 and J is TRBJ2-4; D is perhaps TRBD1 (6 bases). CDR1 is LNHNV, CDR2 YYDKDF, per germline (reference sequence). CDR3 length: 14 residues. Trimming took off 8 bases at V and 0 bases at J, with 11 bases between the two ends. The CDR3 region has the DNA TGTGCCACCCGGGGACAAACAGCCAAAAACATTCAGTACTTC. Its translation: CATRGQTAKNIQYF. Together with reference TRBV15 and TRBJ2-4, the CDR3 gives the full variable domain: DAMVIQNPRYQVTQFGKPVTLSCSQTLNHNVMYWYQQKSSQAPKLLFHYYDKDFNNEADTPDNFQSRRPNTSFCFLDIRSPGLGDTAMYLCATRGQTAKNIQYFGAGTRLSVL.

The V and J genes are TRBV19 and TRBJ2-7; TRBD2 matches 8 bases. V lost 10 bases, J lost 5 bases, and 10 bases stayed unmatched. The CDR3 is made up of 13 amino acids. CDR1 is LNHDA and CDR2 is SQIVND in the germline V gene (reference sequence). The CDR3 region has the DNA TGTGCCACCTCGGGGGGGAACAGAAACGAGCAGTACTTC. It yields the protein CATSGGNRNEQYF.

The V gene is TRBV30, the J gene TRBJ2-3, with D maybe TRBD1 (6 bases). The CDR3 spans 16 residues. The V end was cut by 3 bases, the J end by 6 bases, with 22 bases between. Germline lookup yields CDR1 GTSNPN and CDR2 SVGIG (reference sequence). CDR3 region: CAWSLLRGLFMDTQYF. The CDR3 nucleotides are TGTGCCTGGAGCTTGCTCAGGGGTCTATTCATGGATACGCAGTATTTT.

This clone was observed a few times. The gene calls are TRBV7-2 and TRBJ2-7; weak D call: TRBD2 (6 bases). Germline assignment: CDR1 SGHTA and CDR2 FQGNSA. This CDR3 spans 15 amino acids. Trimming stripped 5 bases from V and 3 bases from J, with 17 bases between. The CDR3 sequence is CASSRGLSPDYEQYF. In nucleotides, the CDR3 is TGTGCCAGCAGCCGCGGACTATCCCCCGACTACGAGCAGTACTTC. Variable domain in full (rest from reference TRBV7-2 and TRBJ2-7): GAGVSQSPSNKVTEKGKDVELRCDPISGHTALYWYRQSLGQGLEFLIYFQGNSAPDKSGLPSDRFSAERTGGSVSTLTIQRTQQEDSAVYLCASSRGLSPDYEQYFGPGTRLTVT.

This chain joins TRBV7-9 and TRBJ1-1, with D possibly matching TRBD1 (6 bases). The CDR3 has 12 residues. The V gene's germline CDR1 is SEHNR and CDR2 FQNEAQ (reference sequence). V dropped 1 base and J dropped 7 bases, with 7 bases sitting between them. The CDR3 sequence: CASSLETGEAFF. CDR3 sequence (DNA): TGTGCCAGCAGCTTAGAGACAGGTGAAGCTTTCTTT.